This record looks at one T cell receptor (beta chain) sequence and its context. Trimming stripped 7 bases from V and 4 bases from J, with 13 bases between. In germline, CDR1 is MNHEY, CDR2 SVGAGI. The CDR3 is 13 amino acids. This record belongs to a study of blood T cell repertoires in COVID-19. As for the study in general: Samples came from the United States, Italy and Spain, spanning acute and convalescent COVID-19. PBMCs, B-cell-depleted T cells, or T cells were the source of the cDNA or gDNA that made up the material.

As originally analysed: The assay estimated nucleated cells by amplifying reference gene primers. Repertoires were generated with immunoSEQ multiplex PCR, while TCRdb's copy carries only in-frame clones and drops some. V and J calls and clone size are as listed in that table; D and trimming were resolved from the DNA. The table records over 150,000 clones, over 80% of them present only once. The sequencing sample was made of peripheral blood. J is TRBJ1-2 and V is TRBV6-5, with D perhaps TRBD1 (6 bases). The receptor comes from a woman older than 75 with active or convalescent COVID-19. Written as DNA, the CDR3 is TGTGCCAGCACTGCCGGGACAATCTATGGCTACACCTTC. Translated: CASTAGTIYGYTF.